This TCR beta chain was recovered during a study of cytomegalovirus exposure and HLA in healthy donors. About this clone: No antigen is known for it.

This CDR3 is built from 16 residues. V was pared by 5 bases and J by 0 bases, with 6 bases of the junction left unmatched. CDR1 and CDR2 (germline): SGHAT, FQNNGV. In the PCR, 60 Vbeta and 13 Jbeta primers were used. Clones were sequenced by immunoSEQ multiplex PCR, and TCRdb holds only the in-frame ones, with some missing. The sample lists roughly 150,000 clones, 75% occurring once. Study-wide results and limits: Available immune exposure information covered CMV serostatus only. Whilst most TCR sequences proved rare, a subset of public TCRs occurred across many donors. An analysis done earlier found most TCR beta V segments productive about 87% or about 30% of the time. Further analysis was carried out later, and it showed several of the most significant clusters appearing linked to common viral pathogens.

V and J are TRBV11-2 and TRBJ2-2; 7 bases fit TRBD1. The TCR comes from a man aged 18 to 29 in good health and CMV-seropositive. The sequenced sample was PBMCs. The DNA for the CDR3 is TGTGCCAGCAGCCCCCGGGACAGATCGAACACCGGGGAGCTGTTTTTT. It encodes CASSPRDRSNTGELFF.